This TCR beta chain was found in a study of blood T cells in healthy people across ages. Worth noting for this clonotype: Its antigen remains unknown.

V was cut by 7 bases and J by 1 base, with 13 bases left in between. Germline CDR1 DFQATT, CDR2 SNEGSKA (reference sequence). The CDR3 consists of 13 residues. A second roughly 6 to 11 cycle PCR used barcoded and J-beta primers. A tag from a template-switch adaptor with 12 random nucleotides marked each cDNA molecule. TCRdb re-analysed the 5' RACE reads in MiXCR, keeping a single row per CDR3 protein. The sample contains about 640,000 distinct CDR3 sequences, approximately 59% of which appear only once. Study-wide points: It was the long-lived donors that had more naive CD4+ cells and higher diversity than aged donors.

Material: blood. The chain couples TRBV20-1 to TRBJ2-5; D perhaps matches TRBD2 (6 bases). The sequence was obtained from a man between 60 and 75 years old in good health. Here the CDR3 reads CSVTGVTQETQYF. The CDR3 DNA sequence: TGCAGTGTTACGGGGGTGACCCAAGAGACCCAGTACTTC.